The 6 T cell receptor beta chains in this list originate from one sample, sequenced in a study of shared clonotypes between healthy human individuals. Libraries were prepared by immunoSEQ multiplex PCR; TCRdb keeps only in-frame clonotypes and omits some of them. The sample lists approximately 1,500,000 clones, approximately 98% occurring once. The source material was naive CD4+ T cells sorted from blood. Stated subset: CD45RA+ positively selected. The receptors shown here come from a man aged 30-40 years in good health.

J is TRBJ1-1 and V is TRBV28; the D gene is possibly TRBD1 (5 bases). The CDR3 spans 14 residues. Trimming took 2 bases from V and 5 from J, leaving 12 bases between them. Per the germline V gene, CDR1 is MDHEN and CDR2 is SYDVKM. This CDR3 is CASSLGGARTEAFF. CDR3 nucleotide sequence: TGTGCCAGCAGTTTAGGAGGGGCGAGAACTGAAGCTTTCTTT.

The J gene is TRBJ1-5, the V gene TRBV6-5; D remains unclear. This CDR3 contains 14 residues. V was cut by 5 bases and J by 0 bases, with 8 bases left in between. From germline, CDR1 is MNHEY and CDR2 SVGAGI. The CDR3: CASSAPSSNQPQHF. The CDR3 coding sequence is TGTGCCAGCAGTGCTCCGAGTAGCAATCAGCCCCAGCATTTT.

The CDR3 loop reads CASSQVQNQPQHF. The CDR3 nucleotides read TGCGCCAGCAGCCAAGTACAGAATCAGCCCCAGCATTTT. V is TRBV4-3 and J is TRBJ1-5; D remains unclear. V was trimmed by 1 base and J by 4 bases, leaving 5 bases between them. Germline V gene data show CDR1 as LGHNA and CDR2 as YSLEER. This CDR3 region has 13 residues.

The chain has TRBV28 and TRBJ2-7, with D unclear. V lost 4 bases, J lost 3 bases, and 7 bases lay in between. This CDR3 is 12 amino acids long. Germline V CDR1 and CDR2: MDHEN, SYDVKM. The CDR3 DNA follows: TGTGCCAGCAGTTCCCTCCACTACGAGCAGTACTTC. Its translation: CASSSLHYEQYF. The entire variable domain, with the rest obtained from reference TRBV28 and TRBJ2-7, is as follows: DVKVTQSSRYLVKRTGEKVFLECVQDMDHENMFWYRQDPGLGLRLIYFSYDVKMKEKGDIPEGYSVSREKKERFSLILESASTNQTSMYLCASSSLHYEQYFGPGTRLTVT.

In regard to this clone: Germline and junction disagree at one end, which may indicate a read error. The genes are TRBV11-2 and TRBJ2-1; TRBD1 agrees at 9 bases. The CDR3 consists of 15 residues. CDR1 is SGHAT, CDR2 FQNNGV, per germline. CDR3 in DNA: TGTGCCAACAGCTTAGACAGGGGGAACTACAATGAGCAGTTCTTC. Protein sequence: CANSLDRGNYNEQFF. Using reference TRBV11-2 and TRBJ2-1 for the parts outside the CDR3, the full variable domain is EAGVAQSPRYKIIEKRQSVAFWCNPISGHATLYWYQQILGQGPKLLIQFQNNGVVDDSQLPKDRFSAERLKGVDSTLKIQPAKLEDSAVYLCANSLDRGNYNEQFFGPGTRLTVL.

The V call is TRBV28, the J call TRBJ1-5; no reliable D call. This CDR3 region has 13 residues. Trimming cost V 2 bases and J 14 bases, with 16 bases left between them. Germline CDR1 MDHEN, CDR2 SYDVKM. CDR3 sequence reads: CASSLRPGRAEHF. CDR3 coding DNA: TGTGCCAGCAGTTTACGCCCCGGCCGCGCCGAGCATTTT. Full variable domain (rest looked up from reference TRBV28 and TRBJ1-5): DVKVTQSSRYLVKRTGEKVFLECVQDMDHENMFWYRQDPGLGLRLIYFSYDVKMKEKGDIPEGYSVSREKKERFSLILESASTNQTSMYLCASSLRPGRAEHFGDGTRLSIL.